A selection of T cell receptor beta chains follows, all from one sample in a study of technical replicates of blood from a few donors. The protocol was immunoSEQ multiplex PCR, while the TCRdb copy is restricted to in-frame clones and leaves out a portion. The sample lists under 85,000 clones; roughly 97% were seen once. The specimen was T cells isolated from PBMCs. The receptors shown here come from a human donor in good health. Each CDR3 is given with its conserved first and last residue. The order of the fields is D gene, V gene, J gene, clone size, CDR3 DNA, CDR3 protein. D genes are given only for firm matches. Rows give clone size only sometimes, using once, few, many, or a class for an expanded clone.

d_gene: NA
v_gene: TRBV11-3
j_gene: TRBJ2-7
abundance: NA
CDR3nt: TGTGCCAGCTCCTCGGACTGGGGGCAGTACGAGCAGTACTTC
CDR3aa: CASSSDWGQYEQYF

d_gene: TRBD2
v_gene: TRBV7-9
j_gene: TRBJ2-6
abundance: NA
CDR3nt: TGTGCCAGCAGCCCAACGGGGGGGCAGAGGGCCAACGTCCTGACTTTC
CDR3aa: CASSPTGGQRANVLTF

d_gene: NA
v_gene: TRBV9
j_gene: TRBJ2-1
abundance: NA
CDR3nt: TGTGCCAGCAGGAAGCTGAGCTCCTACAATGAGCAGTTCTTC
CDR3aa: CASRKLSSYNEQFF

d_gene: NA
v_gene: TRBV9
j_gene: TRBJ2-3
abundance: NA
CDR3nt: TGTGCCAGCAGCGTCGGGATTACAGATACGCAGTATTTT
CDR3aa: CASSVGITDTQYF

d_gene: NA
v_gene: TRBV9
j_gene: TRBJ2-3
abundance: once
CDR3nt: TGTGCCAGCAGCGTAGGAGTAGCCCGGAGCACAGATACGCAGTATTTT
CDR3aa: CASSVGVARSTDTQYF

d_gene: NA
v_gene: TRBV11-3
j_gene: TRBJ1-6
abundance: NA
CDR3nt: TGTGCCAGCAGCTTAGAGGACAGATATAATTCACCCCTCCACTTT
CDR3aa: CASSLEDRYNSPLHF

d_gene: TRBD1
v_gene: TRBV28
j_gene: TRBJ2-3
abundance: NA
CDR3nt: TGTGCCAGCAGTAGACAGGGGAGCACAGATACGCAGTATTTT
CDR3aa: CASSRQGSTDTQYF

d_gene: TRBD1
v_gene: TRBV27
j_gene: TRBJ1-4
abundance: NA
CDR3nt: TGTGCCAGCAGTTACGGACAGGGGGCGCTTAATGAAAAACTGTTTTTT
CDR3aa: CASSYGQGALNEKLFF

d_gene: NA
v_gene: TRBV7-6
j_gene: TRBJ2-3
abundance: NA
CDR3nt: TGTGCCAGCAGCTTAGGGGCAGATCCAGATACGCAGTATTTT
CDR3aa: CASSLGADPDTQYF

d_gene: NA
v_gene: TRBV5-1
j_gene: TRBJ2-3
abundance: NA
CDR3nt: TGCGCCAGCAGCTCGGACTCCTACACAGATACGCAGTATTTT
CDR3aa: CASSSDSYTDTQYF

d_gene: NA
v_gene: TRBV7-9
j_gene: TRBJ2-7
abundance: NA
CDR3nt: TGTGCCAGCACCCTTGGAACGGGGGAGCAGTACTTC
CDR3aa: CASTLGTGEQYF

d_gene: TRBD1
v_gene: TRBV2
j_gene: TRBJ2-6
abundance: NA
CDR3nt: TGTGCCAGCAGTGAGGTGGGACAGGGCTCTGGGGCCAACGTCCTGACTTTC
CDR3aa: CASSEVGQGSGANVLTF

d_gene: TRBD1
v_gene: TRBV18
j_gene: TRBJ2-1
abundance: NA
CDR3nt: TGTGCCAGCTCCCCAGTCGGGGACAGAGGGTACAATGAGCAGTTCTTC
CDR3aa: CASSPVGDRGYNEQFF

d_gene: NA
v_gene: TRBV7-9
j_gene: TRBJ2-1
abundance: NA
CDR3nt: TGTGCCAGCAGCTTAGTACTCGATGAGCAGTTCTTC
CDR3aa: CASSLVLDEQFF

d_gene: TRBD2
v_gene: TRBV4-2
j_gene: TRBJ2-1
abundance: once
CDR3nt: TGTGCCAGCAGCCAAGAGCGGGGGGACAATGAGCAGTTCTTC
CDR3aa: CASSQERGDNEQFF

d_gene: NA
v_gene: TRBV7-9
j_gene: TRBJ2-7
abundance: NA
CDR3nt: TGTGCCAGCAGCAAAGAGTCCTACGAGCAGTACTTC
CDR3aa: CASSKESYEQYF

d_gene: TRBD1
v_gene: TRBV2
j_gene: TRBJ2-2
abundance: NA
CDR3nt: TGTGCCAGCAGATTGGACAGGGTTAACACCGGGGAGCTGTTTTTT
CDR3aa: CASRLDRVNTGELFF

d_gene: NA
v_gene: TRBV5-6
j_gene: TRBJ2-7
abundance: NA
CDR3nt: TGTGCCAGCAGCGATCCCAGGAGGACCTACGAGCAGTACTTC
CDR3aa: CASSDPRRTYEQYF

d_gene: NA
v_gene: TRBV15
j_gene: TRBJ2-7
abundance: NA
CDR3nt: TGTGCCACCAGCAGAGTAGCGGCGGTGCTAGCTTCGGGGGAGCAGTACTTC
CDR3aa: CATSRVAAVLASGEQYF

d_gene: NA
v_gene: TRBV30
j_gene: TRBJ2-4
abundance: NA
CDR3nt: TGTGCCTGGAGTGTTGTGACTAGACGGAACATTCAGTACTTC
CDR3aa: CAWSVVTRRNIQYF

d_gene: NA
v_gene: TRBV2
j_gene: TRBJ2-5
abundance: NA
CDR3nt: TGTGCCAGCATTTCTCCCGGTCAAGAGACCCAGTACTTC
CDR3aa: CASISPGQETQYF

d_gene: TRBD1
v_gene: TRBV9
j_gene: TRBJ1-1
abundance: NA
CDR3nt: TGTGCCAGCAGCCTGGGACAGGGGATAACTGAAGCTTTCTTT
CDR3aa: CASSLGQGITEAFF

d_gene: NA
v_gene: TRBV7-9
j_gene: TRBJ2-5
abundance: once
CDR3nt: TGTGCCAGCAGCTGGGGGCAGAGCACCCAATTCCAAGAGACCCAGTACTTC
CDR3aa: CASSWGQSTQFQETQYF

d_gene: TRBD1
v_gene: TRBV7-9
j_gene: TRBJ1-2
abundance: once
CDR3nt: TGTGCCAGCAGCTTAGGATTTAACCGGGACAGAATCTATGGCTACACCTTC
CDR3aa: CASSLGFNRDRIYGYTF

d_gene: NA
v_gene: TRBV4-1
j_gene: TRBJ2-7
abundance: NA
CDR3nt: TGCGCCAGCAGCCAAGTGGGGGGGCTAGCGGAAAACTACGAGCAGTACTTC
CDR3aa: CASSQVGGLAENYEQYF

d_gene: TRBD2
v_gene: TRBV7-6
j_gene: TRBJ2-3
abundance: NA
CDR3nt: TGTGCCAGCAGCTCAATTAGCGGGGGGCTGACAGATACGCAGTATTTT
CDR3aa: CASSSISGGLTDTQYF

d_gene: NA
v_gene: TRBV27
j_gene: TRBJ2-3
abundance: NA
CDR3nt: TGTGCCAGCAGTTTACGAGTAAACACAGATACGCAGTATTTT
CDR3aa: CASSLRVNTDTQYF

d_gene: NA
v_gene: TRBV4-2
j_gene: TRBJ1-2
abundance: NA
CDR3nt: TGTGCCAGCAGCCCCGACAGGCTTTCTAACTATGGCTACACCTTC
CDR3aa: CASSPDRLSNYGYTF

d_gene: NA
v_gene: TRBV9
j_gene: TRBJ2-3
abundance: once
CDR3nt: TGTGCCAGCAGCACAATCACAGATACGCAGTATTTT
CDR3aa: CASSTITDTQYF

d_gene: NA
v_gene: TRBV5-1
j_gene: TRBJ1-1
abundance: NA
CDR3nt: TGCGCCAGCAGCTTGGCCGGGGGAGTGGGGACTGAAGCTTTCTTT
CDR3aa: CASSLAGGVGTEAFF

d_gene: NA
v_gene: TRBV13
j_gene: TRBJ1-2
abundance: NA
CDR3nt: TGTGCCAGCAGCTTAGCGGACAGCCATGCGAACTATGGCTACACCTTC
CDR3aa: CASSLADSHANYGYTF

d_gene: NA
v_gene: TRBV6-6
j_gene: TRBJ2-7
abundance: NA
CDR3nt: TGTGCCAGCAGTGCCCGGGGAGCTTCCTACGAGCAGTACTTC
CDR3aa: CASSARGASYEQYF

d_gene: NA
v_gene: TRBV6-1
j_gene: TRBJ1-2
abundance: NA
CDR3nt: TGTGCCAGCAGTGGAGGCAGACGCAAGGATGGTTATGGCTACACCTTC
CDR3aa: CASSGGRRKDGYGYTF

d_gene: TRBD1
v_gene: TRBV30
j_gene: TRBJ2-7
abundance: once
CDR3nt: TGTGCCTGGAGTCGGGACAGGGGTGGCGAGCAGTACTTC
CDR3aa: CAWSRDRGGEQYF

d_gene: NA
v_gene: TRBV4-1
j_gene: TRBJ1-5
abundance: NA
CDR3nt: TGCGCCAGCAGCCAATACCGCGAGGGGGCCCAGCATTTT
CDR3aa: CASSQYREGAQHF

d_gene: NA
v_gene: TRBV5-8
j_gene: TRBJ1-4
abundance: NA
CDR3nt: TGTGCCAGCAGCTGGGGAGAGGGTAATGAAAAACTGTTTTTT
CDR3aa: CASSWGEGNEKLFF

d_gene: NA
v_gene: TRBV18
j_gene: TRBJ2-7
abundance: NA
CDR3nt: TGTGCCAGCGTAGGGACACTTGACTCCTACGAGCAGTACTTC
CDR3aa: CASVGTLDSYEQYF

d_gene: NA
v_gene: TRBV27
j_gene: TRBJ1-5
abundance: NA
CDR3nt: TGTGCCAGCAGTTTATTGGGGCTCAAACAGCCCCAGCATTTT
CDR3aa: CASSLLGLKQPQHF

d_gene: NA
v_gene: TRBV7-9
j_gene: TRBJ2-5
abundance: NA
CDR3nt: TGTGCCAGCAGCTTAGCCTTCGGGGGAGAGACCCAGTACTTC
CDR3aa: CASSLAFGGETQYF

d_gene: TRBD1
v_gene: TRBV29-1
j_gene: TRBJ2-7
abundance: once
CDR3nt: TGCAGCGTTGGGGTCCTCCTGAGACAGGGTTTTGAGCAGTACTTC
CDR3aa: CSVGVLLRQGFEQYF

d_gene: TRBD1
v_gene: TRBV2
j_gene: TRBJ1-1
abundance: NA
CDR3nt: TGTGCCAGCAGTGAAGGACAGGGCCGGGCCACTGAAGCTTTCTTT
CDR3aa: CASSEGQGRATEAFF

d_gene: TRBD1
v_gene: TRBV11-2
j_gene: TRBJ1-1
abundance: NA
CDR3nt: TGTGCCAGCAGCCTGCAGGGGGCGGGTGGCACTGAAGCTTTCTTT
CDR3aa: CASSLQGAGGTEAFF

d_gene: NA
v_gene: TRBV9
j_gene: TRBJ1-1
abundance: NA
CDR3nt: TGTGCCAGCAGCGTAGACCCAGTTTGGAACACTGAAGCTTTCTTT
CDR3aa: CASSVDPVWNTEAFF

d_gene: TRBD1
v_gene: TRBV28
j_gene: TRBJ2-2
abundance: NA
CDR3nt: TGTGCCAGCAGATCACCGGGACAGGGGGCTCTAGCGGGAGATACCGGGGAGCTGTTTTTT
CDR3aa: CASRSPGQGALAGDTGELFF

d_gene: NA
v_gene: TRBV10-3
j_gene: TRBJ2-1
abundance: NA
CDR3nt: TGTGCCATCAGGCCCGTTAGTTACAATGAGCAGTTCTTC
CDR3aa: CAIRPVSYNEQFF

d_gene: NA
v_gene: TRBV30
j_gene: TRBJ2-7
abundance: NA
CDR3nt: TGTGCCTGGAATCCAGGCCACCACTCCTACGAGCAGTACTTC
CDR3aa: CAWNPGHHSYEQYF

d_gene: NA
v_gene: TRBV5-6
j_gene: TRBJ1-1
abundance: NA
CDR3nt: TGTGCCAGCAGTTTGGGGGCGACGGGGGTGCGCACTGAAGCTTTCTTT
CDR3aa: CASSLGATGVRTEAFF

d_gene: NA
v_gene: TRBV19
j_gene: TRBJ1-5
abundance: NA
CDR3nt: TGTGCCAGTAGTTCAGGGGTTCAGCCCCAGCATTTT
CDR3aa: CASSSGVQPQHF

d_gene: NA
v_gene: TRBV5-6
j_gene: TRBJ1-1
abundance: NA
CDR3nt: TGTGCCTCCCAGCTTGGGGTTCGGGGGAGGGTACACACTGAAGCTTTCTTT
CDR3aa: CASQLGVRGRVHTEAFF

d_gene: TRBD2
v_gene: TRBV5-4
j_gene: TRBJ2-1
abundance: NA
CDR3nt: TGTGCCAGCAGCTTCCCTAGCGGGGGGGCCAATGAGCAGTTCTTC
CDR3aa: CASSFPSGGANEQFF

d_gene: NA
v_gene: TRBV18
j_gene: TRBJ1-1
abundance: NA
CDR3nt: TGTGCCAGCTCACCACCGTTCAGTCTGAACACTGAAGCTTTCTTT
CDR3aa: CASSPPFSLNTEAFF

d_gene: TRBD1
v_gene: TRBV19
j_gene: TRBJ1-2
abundance: NA
CDR3nt: TGTGCCAGTAGGTCCGGGACAGTTAACTATGGCTACACCTTC
CDR3aa: CASRSGTVNYGYTF

d_gene: TRBD1
v_gene: TRBV29-1
j_gene: TRBJ2-3
abundance: NA
CDR3nt: TGCAGCGCCACGGGGGGACAGGGAAGAACAGATACGCAGTATTTT
CDR3aa: CSATGGQGRTDTQYF

d_gene: TRBD1
v_gene: TRBV12-5
j_gene: TRBJ2-2
abundance: NA
CDR3nt: TGTGCTAGTGGTTTGGTACCCGGGGACAGGGCGACCGGGGAGCTGTTTTTT
CDR3aa: CASGLVPGDRATGELFF